This is a list of T cell receptor beta chains from one sample in a study of blood T cells in healthy people across ages. Via MiXCR, TCRdb re-called the 5' RACE reads, giving one row per CDR3 protein. The table includes about 1,800,000 distinct CDR3 sequences, approximately 28% detected once. Sequenced sample: blood. These receptors were obtained from a woman under 40 in good health. Both conserved end residues are trimmed from each CDR3. A D gene is named only where the DNA matches it firmly.

V | D | CDR3
TRBV6-5 | NA | ASSYKETGELF
TRBV6-6 | NA | ASSYSGWGAEAF
TRBV9 | NA | ASSVALGVNSPLH
TRBV15 | NA | ATSGDVGAAEAF
TRBV29-1 | NA | SVPLAGELF
TRBV5-1 | TRBD2 | ASGTSGVDEQF
TRBV6-2/TRBV6-3 | NA | ASSRQSSCNEQY
TRBV28 | TRBD1 | ASSKTPGQGSIGQPQH
TRBV7-2 | NA | ASSVDTGRLREQY
TRBV9 | NA | ASSVAGGGKAF
TRBV7-2 | TRBD2 | ASRPSGWSSYNEQF
TRBV4-1 | NA | ASSQSPGDRSGELF
TRBV29-1 | NA | SVGNFVGTGELF
TRBV24-1 | NA | ATSDLGGNEQY
TRBV20-1 | NA | SAPGEGVSDEQF
TRBV12-3/TRBV12-4 | NA | ASTIGPQEETQY